This TCR beta chain comes out of a study of a mutant IDH1 vaccine in newly diagnosed glioma. Overall study: Patients had received radiotherapy, temozolomide, or both previously, most receiving both. Notes on the study in general: Patients showed vaccine-induced immune responses at a rate of approximately 92%.

V lost 5 bases, J lost 5 bases, and 15 bases stayed unmatched. The CDR3 totals 16 residues. Notes on this clone: Antigen specificity is unknown.

Some clones are missing from TCRdb's copy, which holds only in-frame ones; the method was immunoSEQ multiplex PCR. The sample holds about 48,000 clones, approximately 79% seen once. The sample's time point: week 35, safety follow-up. Each dose delivered 300 ug of mutant IDH1 20-mer peptide subcutaneously with imiquimod. The patients received vaccinations eight times, in weeks 1, 3, 5, 7, 11, 15, 19 and 23. This chain uses TRBV5-3 with TRBJ1-2, with 7 positions matching TRBD1. TRBV5-3 is sorted into the ORF group, with uncertain function. The sequences come from PBMCs, collected from a glioma patient whose treatment included an IDH1 peptide vaccine. The receptor was derived from a man in his forties or fifties with glioma. CDR3 sequence (DNA): TGTGCCAGAAGGCAAAAAACAGGGGAGGATAAGTATGGCTACACCTTC. Translation gives CARRQKTGEDKYGYTF.